Sequencing of this T cell receptor (beta chain) was carried out in a study of neurological immune-mediated disorders. This clonotype was observed many times. The unsorted libraries originated from 2 million PBMCs kept at -80 C. The cDNA was synthesized by means of template-switch 5'RACE, which was carried out with 10-nucleotide random UMIs. Over 190 million TCR-beta sequences from 15-18 subjects came out of each sequencing run. TCRdb recomputed calls from the 5' RACE reads with MiXCR, one row per CDR3 protein. The profile shows tens of thousands of distinct CDR3 sequences, approximately 3.5% of them singletons. The germline V gene has CDR1 SGHDT and CDR2 YYEEEE. The V end lost 1 base, the J end lost 5 bases, and 13 bases lay between the germline ends. The CDR3 has 14 residues.

This sequence was found in a woman aged 45-59 years with multiple sclerosis. The chain has TRBV5-6 and TRBJ2-7; TRBD1 or TRBD2 may be the D gene (6 bases each). Sequenced material: PBMCs. The CDR3 protein is CASSLRGTLDEQYF. In nucleotides, the CDR3 is TGTGCCAGCAGCTTGCGCGGGACACTCGACGAGCAGTACTTC.